This T cell receptor beta chain was recorded in a study of blood T cell repertoires in COVID-19. In the study overall: T cells, B-cell-depleted T cells, or PBMCs provided the cDNA or gDNA that served as material.

J was trimmed by 7 bases and V by 4 bases; bases with no gene match: 8. CDR1 is LGHDT, CDR2 YNNKEL, per germline (reference sequence). The CDR3 is made up of 15 amino acids. As handled by the study authors: Amplification of reference gene primers provided the estimated nucleated cell counts. The repertoire was sequenced with immunoSEQ multiplex PCR; TCRdb's copy has only in-frame clones and lacks some. From that table come the V and J calls and clone size; the DNA was used to work out D and trimming. The data hold hundreds of thousands of clones, with about 91% observed a single time. Patients of the Seattle cohort, enrolled during active infection, were followed longitudinally.

The specimen was peripheral blood. This receptor was obtained from a man younger than 30 with COVID-19, enrolled during active disease. The chain couples TRBV3-1 (or the pseudogene TRBV3-2) to TRBJ2-1; 9 nucleotides align to TRBD2. The CDR3 is CASSRATSGINEQFF. CDR3 coding DNA: TGTGCCAGCAGCCGTGCGACTAGCGGAATAAATGAGCAGTTCTTC.